Listed below are T cell receptor beta chains from one sample, sequenced in a study of blood T cell repertoires in COVID-19. Only in-frame clones appear in the TCRdb table, and some are missing; sequencing was by immunoSEQ multiplex PCR. The sample lists over 150,000 clones, around 85% occurring once. The sequenced material came from peripheral blood. Source of these receptors: an older man with COVID-19, enrolled during active disease. Each CDR3 is given with its conserved first and last residue. The D gene is left open where the match is weak.

TRBJ1-2 TRBV7-9 14 NA CASSFEGANYGYTF
TRBJ2-3 TRBV6-2/TRBV6-3 17 TRBD2 CASSYFGTSEYTDTQYF
TRBJ2-1 TRBV7-3 13 NA CASSLGTEGEQFF
TRBJ1-1 TRBV6-6 14 NA CASSSSSDSPEAFF
TRBJ1-5 TRBV18 14 TRBD1 CASSPGQGNQPQHF
TRBJ2-5 TRBV3-1/TRBV3-2 16 TRBD2 CASSRLAGGPLETQYF
TRBJ1-5 TRBV18 16 TRBD1 CASSLSLDRGGQPQHF
TRBJ1-1 TRBV10-3 14 NA CAISESNRNTEAFF
TRBJ2-7 TRBV5-4 15 NA CASSLDGSDAYEQYF
TRBJ2-5 TRBV5-1 16 TRBD2 CASRRRKTSGEETQYF
TRBJ1-3 TRBV7-2 17 TRBD1 CASSYSQGASSGNTIYF
TRBJ1-2 TRBV4-2 16 NA CASSQDPGNSVRGYTF
TRBJ1-1 TRBV6-5 16 NA CASSYGGETLNTEAFF
TRBJ2-3 TRBV10-3 15 NA CAISDRGTQTDTQYF
TRBJ2-3 TRBV6-1 12 NA CASSEARDTQYF
TRBJ1-4 TRBV5-5 17 TRBD1 CASSLGQGPATNEKLFF
TRBJ1-2 TRBV20-1 12 NA CSASIGGDGYTF
TRBJ2-5 TRBV5-1 15 TRBD2 CASSSTPGGQETQYF
TRBJ1-2 TRBV9 15 TRBD1 CASSVGTGGFSRWDF
TRBJ2-2 TRBV9 15 TRBD1 CASSTRTGGTGELFF
TRBJ2-7 TRBV2 15 TRBD1 CASSEGDRGRYEQYF
TRBJ1-3 TRBV3-1/TRBV3-2 14 NA CASSPPQEASTIYF
TRBJ1-5 TRBV28 18 TRBD1 CASSSIYLGTASGQPQHF
TRBJ1-2 TRBV7-6 13 NA CASSHTGIYGYTF
TRBJ2-3 TRBV7-9 10 NA CASISDTQYF
TRBJ1-1 TRBV28 14 NA CASSGGDSTTEAFF
TRBJ2-1 TRBV5-6 16 TRBD2 CASSQGLAGPNQKQFF
TRBJ2-3 TRBV27 14 NA CASSRGSYTDTQYF
TRBJ1-2 TRBV9 12 NA CASRRDSYGYTF
TRBJ2-5 TRBV7-2 13 NA CASSLGEQETQYF
TRBJ1-2 TRBV10-3 13 NA CAISEFKEYGYTF
TRBJ2-5 TRBV11-3 14 TRBD1 CASSRQGGTGTQYF
TRBJ2-7 TRBV6-6 14 NA CASTPRGLSYEQYF
TRBJ1-1 TRBV10-3 11 NA CAISEGGEAFF
TRBJ1-1 TRBV27 14 NA CASSFRPDGAEAFF
TRBJ2-7 TRBV2 16 TRBD2 CASSPTLAGGTYEQYF
TRBJ1-1 TRBV7-3 18 TRBD1 CASSFRGPNRGPNTEAFF
TRBJ2-5 TRBV14 14 TRBD2 CASSPLADQETQYF
TRBJ1-5 TRBV5-1 13 NA CASREDGNQPQHF
TRBJ1-3 TRBV7-8 14 TRBD1 CASSQTGGRNTIYF
TRBJ2-7 TRBV7-9 15 TRBD1 CASSLGSTGGYEQYF
TRBJ2-5 TRBV25-1 18 NA CASSEYAGRGTNQETQYF
TRBJ2-1 TRBV6-6 15 TRBD1 CASSYRTGGTNEQFF
TRBJ1-1 TRBV7-8 13 TRBD1 CASRLTGFTEAFF